The entry below describes one TCR beta chain. This record belongs to a study of blood T cell repertoires in COVID-19. Study background: Samples came from the United States, Italy and Spain, spanning acute and convalescent COVID-19. Sample material is recorded as cDNA or gDNA derived from T cells, B-cell-depleted T cells, or PBMCs.

Per the study methods: Researchers report that nucleated cell counts were estimated from reference gene primer amplification. Clones were read by immunoSEQ multiplex PCR, and TCRdb kept only the in-frame ones, dropping some. D and trimming come from the DNA, and the V and J calls and clone size come from that table. The sample has 130,000 to 150,000 clones, roughly 90% seen once. The sequenced sample consisted of peripheral blood. This receptor was obtained from a man between 65 and 80 years old with acute or convalescent COVID-19.

The CDR3 loop is CASSLPGGAGEAFF. The CDR3 bases are TGTGCCAGCAGCTTACCCGGGGGGGCGGGTGAAGCTTTCTTT. The rearrangement links TRBV7-9 to TRBJ1-1; tentative D call: TRBD1 (6 bases). V lost 2 bases and J 7 bases, leaving 14 bases between the germline ends. Germline loops: CDR1 SEHNR, CDR2 FQNEAQ (reference sequence). The CDR3 loop spans 14 amino acids.